This T cell receptor (beta chain) originates from a study of shared clonotypes between healthy human individuals. Study outcomes and limitations: Shared across a handful of donors were around 5% of the naive CD4 clonotypes. The expectation was that sequencing depth would affect clonotype sharing among donors. Naive subsets typically showed greater estimated richness than memory subsets.

Samples underwent the assay at deep level. Clones were sequenced by immunoSEQ multiplex PCR, and TCRdb holds only the in-frame ones, with some missing. This sample carries some 1 million clones, roughly 70% of them seen once, and the ten largest clones take about 1.5%. Remarks on this clone: Its antigen is unknown.

The receptor's source is a man aged 18 to 29 in good health. Source material: memory CD4+ T cells sorted from blood. Described subset: CD45RA-negative fraction.

The CDR3 nucleotides are TGTGCCAGCAGTTTTGGGGCGCGAGGTTCACCCCTCCACTTT. Its translation: CASSFGARGSPLHF. The gene calls are TRBV27 and TRBJ1-6, with TRBD1 as a possible D gene (5 bases). CDR1 MNHEY and CDR2 SMNVEV come from the germline V gene (reference sequence). Between the trimmed V and J ends, which lost 3 bases and 9 bases, there was a span of 12 bases. This CDR3 region has 14 residues.